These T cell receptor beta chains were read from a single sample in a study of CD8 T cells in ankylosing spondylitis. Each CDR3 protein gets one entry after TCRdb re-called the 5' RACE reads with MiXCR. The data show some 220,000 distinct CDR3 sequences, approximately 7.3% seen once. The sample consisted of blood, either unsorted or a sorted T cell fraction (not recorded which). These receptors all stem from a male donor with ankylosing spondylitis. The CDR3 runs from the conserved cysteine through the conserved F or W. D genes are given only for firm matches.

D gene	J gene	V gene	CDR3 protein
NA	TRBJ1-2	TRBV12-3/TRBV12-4	CASREEGGVDGYTF
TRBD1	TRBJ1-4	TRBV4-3	CASSQGQGNEKLFF
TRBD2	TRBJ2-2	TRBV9	CASSAAGGPYSGELFF
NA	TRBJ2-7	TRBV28	CASSSRLRSPHLPAYEQYF
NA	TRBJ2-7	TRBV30	CAWSQPSYEQYF
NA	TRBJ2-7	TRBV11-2	CASSLARVLNEQYF
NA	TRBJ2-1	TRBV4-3	CASSQDSTYNEQFF
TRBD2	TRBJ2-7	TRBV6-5	CASSYSTSGVHEQYF
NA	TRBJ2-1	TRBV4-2	CASSPYRGYYNEQFF
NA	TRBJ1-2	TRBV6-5	CASSYSRGNGYTF
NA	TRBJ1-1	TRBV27	CASSLRQANTEAFF
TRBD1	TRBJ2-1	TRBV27	CASSLGGTGAYNEQFF
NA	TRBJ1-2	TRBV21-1	CASTIGYTF
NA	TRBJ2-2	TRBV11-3	CASSPATGELFF
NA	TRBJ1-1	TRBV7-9	CASSSQLNTEAFF
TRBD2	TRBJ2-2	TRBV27	CASTPGTRPYRVYTGELFF
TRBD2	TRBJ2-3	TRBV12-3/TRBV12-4	CASSPTSGRADTQYF